A selection of T cell receptor beta chains follows, all from one sample in a study of long-term antiretroviral therapy in people with HIV. The data were produced by immunoSEQ multiplex PCR, yet TCRdb's version contains in-frame clones alone and is incomplete. The sample lists some 27,000 clones; more than 85% were seen once. The input for sequencing was unsorted PBMCs, taken less than 6.8 years after starting antiretroviral therapy. The receptors come from a woman aged 40 to 49 with HIV. Both conserved end residues are part of each CDR3. A D gene is named only where the DNA matches it firmly. Clone size, where shown, is once, few, many, or a class for clones that have expanded.

clone_size,j_call,v_call,d_call,cdr3_nt,cdr3_aa
NA,TRBJ2-2,TRBV7-9,NA,TGTGCCAGCAGCATCCAAGACGGGGAGCTGTTTTTT,CASSIQDGELFF
NA,TRBJ2-2,TRBV7-2,TRBD1,TGTGCCAGCAGCCAGACAGGGGCGGGCGGGGAGCTGTTTTTT,CASSQTGAGGELFF
NA,TRBJ1-3,TRBV11-2,NA,TGTGCCAGCAGCTTCGGGGGGAAAGGAAACACCATATATTTT,CASSFGGKGNTIYF
NA,TRBJ2-2,TRBV5-1,NA,TGCGCCAGCAGCTTACACAGGACCAACACCGGGGAGCTGTTTTTT,CASSLHRTNTGELFF
NA,TRBJ2-3,TRBV6-6,NA,TGTGCCAGCAGGCCGAGTAGCGGACTGAGCACAGATACGCAGTATTTT,CASRPSSGLSTDTQYF
NA,TRBJ2-1,TRBV5-4,TRBD2,TGTGCCAGCAGGGCGGGACTAGCGGAAAACAATGAGCAGTTCTTC,CASRAGLAENNEQFF
NA,TRBJ2-1,TRBV7-2,NA,TGTGCCAGCAGCTTAGCGCTGGGGGGGCCCTACAATGAGCAGTTCTTC,CASSLALGGPYNEQFF
once,TRBJ1-2,TRBV6-1,NA,TGTGCCAGCAGTGTGCTCGACAAGTCCTATGGCTACACCTTC,CASSVLDKSYGYTF
NA,TRBJ2-3,TRBV4-1,TRBD1,TGCGCCAGCAGCCAGGTCTCGACAGGGGGTCCGCAAGATACGCAGTATTTT,CASSQVSTGGPQDTQYF
NA,TRBJ2-7,TRBV30,TRBD1,TGTGCCTGGAGTGTACAGGGACAGCTACACTCCTACGAGCAGTACTTC,CAWSVQGQLHSYEQYF
NA,TRBJ1-2,TRBV7-2,NA,TGTGCCAGCAGCTCCTCGGGGTATGGCTACACCTTC,CASSSSGYGYTF
NA,TRBJ1-6,TRBV11-3,NA,TGTGCCAGCAGTTCTGACAGAAATTCACCCCTCCACTTT,CASSSDRNSPLHF
NA,TRBJ1-2,TRBV10-3,NA,TGTGCCATCAGTGGGCGGGACTCCCACTATGGCTACACCTTC,CAISGRDSHYGYTF
NA,TRBJ1-1,TRBV6-5,NA,TGTGCCAGCAGGAGGGGCACTGAAGCTTTCTTT,CASRRGTEAFF
NA,TRBJ1-3,TRBV4-3,NA,TGCGCCAGCAGCCAAGATGCGGGGGGAATCTACTCTGGAAACACCATATATTTT,CASSQDAGGIYSGNTIYF
NA,TRBJ1-2,TRBV18,TRBD1,TGTGCCAGCTCACCAACAGGGGTCTATGGCTACACCTTC,CASSPTGVYGYTF
NA,TRBJ2-3,TRBV4-1,NA,TGCGCCAGCAGCACACACGTAAGGGTAGAAGATACGCAGTATTTT,CASSTHVRVEDTQYF
NA,TRBJ1-2,TRBV9,NA,TGTGCCAGCAGCCCCGGGTACACCTTC,CASSPGYTF
NA,TRBJ2-5,TRBV9,NA,TGTGCCAGCAGCGTAGGGGCTCTGGGGGGCGAGGAGACCCAGTACTTC,CASSVGALGGEETQYF
NA,TRBJ2-3,TRBV7-3,NA,TGTGCCAGCAGCGAATTTTTAAGGGATACGCAGTATTTT,CASSEFLRDTQYF
NA,TRBJ1-5,TRBV7-9,NA,TGTGCCAGCAGCTTAAGCGCTGATCAGCCCCAGCATTTT,CASSLSADQPQHF
NA,TRBJ2-7,TRBV4-3,TRBD1,TGCGCCAGCAGCCAAACGGGACAGGGCCAGGCCTACGAGCAGTACTTC,CASSQTGQGQAYEQYF
NA,TRBJ1-5,TRBV10-3,TRBD1,TGTGCCATCAGTGATAGGGACAGGGTGTCCCTTAGCAATCAGCCCCAGCATTTT,CAISDRDRVSLSNQPQHF
NA,TRBJ1-2,TRBV10-1,TRBD1,TGCGCCAGCAGTGAGTCGGTCAACGGACAGGGGGCTTGCTACACCTTC,CASSESVNGQGACYTF
NA,TRBJ2-1,TRBV5-6,NA,TGTGCCAGCGGAGTCGGGGGATATGGGCAGTTCTTC,CASGVGGYGQFF
once,TRBJ1-3,TRBV19,TRBD1,TGTGCCAGTAGTATAACAGGGGCCTCTGGAAACACCATATATTTT,CASSITGASGNTIYF
NA,TRBJ2-3,TRBV15,NA,TGTGCCACCAGCAAGGTCGTTGATACGCAGTATTTT,CATSKVVDTQYF
NA,TRBJ1-2,TRBV30,TRBD1,TGTGCGAAGGAGGGCAGGGGGGACTATGGCTACACCTTC,CAKEGRGDYGYTF
NA,TRBJ1-2,TRBV28,NA,TGTGCCAGCAGTTCAGGACAGTCGGGTTATGGCTACACCTTC,CASSSGQSGYGYTF
NA,TRBJ1-4,TRBV18,NA,TGTGCCAGCACCGATTCAGGAACTAATGAAAAACTGTTTTTT,CASTDSGTNEKLFF
NA,TRBJ2-3,TRBV7-2,NA,TGTGCCAGCAGCTTAGTAACCGGAGCACAGTATTTT,CASSLVTGAQYF
NA,TRBJ2-7,TRBV7-2,NA,TGTGCCAGCAGCGAGGTTCGGGGGCACTACGAGCAGTACTTC,CASSEVRGHYEQYF
NA,TRBJ1-6,TRBV19,NA,TGTGCCAGTGAGGGGGAGGGACGTTGGGGCTCACCCCTCCACTTT,CASEGEGRWGSPLHF
NA,TRBJ2-5,TRBV4-1,NA,TGCGCCAGCAGCCAAGGAAAATGGGGAGAAGAGACCCAGTACTTC,CASSQGKWGEETQYF
NA,TRBJ2-7,TRBV19,NA,TGTGCCAGTAGCGATACCCGGATGACGGGCGAGCAGTACTTC,CASSDTRMTGEQYF